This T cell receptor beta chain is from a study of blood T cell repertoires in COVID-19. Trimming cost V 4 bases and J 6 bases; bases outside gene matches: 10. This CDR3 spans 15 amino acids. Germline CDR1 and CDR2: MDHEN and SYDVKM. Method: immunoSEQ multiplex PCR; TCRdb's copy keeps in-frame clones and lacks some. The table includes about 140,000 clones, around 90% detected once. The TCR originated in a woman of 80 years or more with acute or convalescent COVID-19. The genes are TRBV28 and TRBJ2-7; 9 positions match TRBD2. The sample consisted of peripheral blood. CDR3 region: CASSSAGGGKGEQYF. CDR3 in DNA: TGTGCCAGCAGTTCTGCGGGGGGGGGAAAGGGCGAGCAGTACTTC.